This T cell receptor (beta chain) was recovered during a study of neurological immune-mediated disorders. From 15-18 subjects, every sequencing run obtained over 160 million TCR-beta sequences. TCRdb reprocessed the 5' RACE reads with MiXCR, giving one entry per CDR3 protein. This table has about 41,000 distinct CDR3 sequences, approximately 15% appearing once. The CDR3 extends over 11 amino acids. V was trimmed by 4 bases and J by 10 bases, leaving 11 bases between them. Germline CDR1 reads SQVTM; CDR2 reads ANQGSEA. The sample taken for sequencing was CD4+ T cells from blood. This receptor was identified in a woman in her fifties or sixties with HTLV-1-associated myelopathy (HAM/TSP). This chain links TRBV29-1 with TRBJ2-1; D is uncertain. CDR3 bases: TGCAGCGTTGTCCGAGAACGGGAGCAGTTCTTC. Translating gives CSVVREREQFF.